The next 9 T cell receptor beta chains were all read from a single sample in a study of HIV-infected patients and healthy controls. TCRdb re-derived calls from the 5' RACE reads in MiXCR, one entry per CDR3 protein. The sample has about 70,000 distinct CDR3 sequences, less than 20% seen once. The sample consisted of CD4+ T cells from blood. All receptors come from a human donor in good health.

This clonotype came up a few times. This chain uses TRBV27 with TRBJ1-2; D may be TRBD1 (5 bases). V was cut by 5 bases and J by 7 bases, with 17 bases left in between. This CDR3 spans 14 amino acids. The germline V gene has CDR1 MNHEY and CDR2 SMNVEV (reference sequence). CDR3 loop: CASSQRRGVGGYTF. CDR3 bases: TGTGCCAGCAGTCAGAGAAGGGGAGTTGGTGGCTACACCTTC.

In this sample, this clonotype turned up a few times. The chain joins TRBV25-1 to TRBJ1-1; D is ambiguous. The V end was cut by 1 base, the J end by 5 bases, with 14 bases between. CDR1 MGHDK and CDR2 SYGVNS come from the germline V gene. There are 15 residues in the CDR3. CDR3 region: CASSEWEGSGTEAFF. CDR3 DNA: TGTGCCAGCAGTGAATGGGAGGGTTCGGGGACTGAAGCTTTCTTT.

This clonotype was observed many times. Written as DNA, the CDR3 is TGCGCCAGCAGCCTAACAATACATACCTACGAGCAGTACTTC. This codes for CASSLTIHTYEQYF. This chain uses TRBV5-1 with TRBJ2-7; D gene unclear. Trimming shortened V by 4 bases and J by 2 bases, and 13 bases separated the two germline ends. The V gene's germline CDR1 is SGHRS and CDR2 YFSETQ. The CDR3 is 14 residues long.

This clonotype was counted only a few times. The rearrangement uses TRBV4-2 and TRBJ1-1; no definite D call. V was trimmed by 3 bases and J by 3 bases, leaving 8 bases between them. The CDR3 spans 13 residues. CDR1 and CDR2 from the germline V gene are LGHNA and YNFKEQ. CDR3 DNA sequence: TGTGCCAGCAGCCAGCATCGAGACACTGAAGCTTTCTTT. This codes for CASSQHRDTEAFF.

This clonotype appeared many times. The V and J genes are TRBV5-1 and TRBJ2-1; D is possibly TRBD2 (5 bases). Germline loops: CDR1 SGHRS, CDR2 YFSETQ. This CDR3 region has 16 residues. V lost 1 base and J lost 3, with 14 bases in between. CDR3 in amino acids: CASSLFAGQNYNEQFF. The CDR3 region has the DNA TGCGCCAGCAGCTTGTTCGCGGGCCAAAACTACAATGAGCAGTTCTTC.

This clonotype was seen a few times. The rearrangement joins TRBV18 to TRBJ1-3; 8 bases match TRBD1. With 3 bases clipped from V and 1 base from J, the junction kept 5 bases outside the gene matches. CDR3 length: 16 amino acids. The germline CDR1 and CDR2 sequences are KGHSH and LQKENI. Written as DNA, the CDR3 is TGTGCCAGCTCACCGGTGGACAGGGTATCTGGAAACACCATATATTTT. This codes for CASSPVDRVSGNTIYF.

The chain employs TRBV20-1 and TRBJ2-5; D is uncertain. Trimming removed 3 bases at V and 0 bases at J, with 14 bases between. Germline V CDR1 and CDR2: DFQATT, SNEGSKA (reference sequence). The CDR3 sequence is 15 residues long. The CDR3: CSARDGDWYQETQYF. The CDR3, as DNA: TGCAGTGCTAGGGATGGGGATTGGTACCAAGAGACCCAGTACTTC.

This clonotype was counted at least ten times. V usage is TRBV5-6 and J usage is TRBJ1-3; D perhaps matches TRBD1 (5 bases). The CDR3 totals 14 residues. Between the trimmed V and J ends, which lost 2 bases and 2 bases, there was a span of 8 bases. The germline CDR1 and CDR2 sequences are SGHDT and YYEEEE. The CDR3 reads CASSFQTAGNTIYF. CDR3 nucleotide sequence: TGTGCCAGCAGCTTCCAGACAGCTGGAAACACCATATATTTT.

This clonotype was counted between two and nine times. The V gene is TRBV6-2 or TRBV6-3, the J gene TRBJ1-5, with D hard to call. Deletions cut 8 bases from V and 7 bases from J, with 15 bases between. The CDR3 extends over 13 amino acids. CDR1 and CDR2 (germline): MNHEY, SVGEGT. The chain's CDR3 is CASGRGHWQPQHF. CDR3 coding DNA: TGTGCCAGCGGACGAGGGCATTGGCAGCCCCAGCATTTT.